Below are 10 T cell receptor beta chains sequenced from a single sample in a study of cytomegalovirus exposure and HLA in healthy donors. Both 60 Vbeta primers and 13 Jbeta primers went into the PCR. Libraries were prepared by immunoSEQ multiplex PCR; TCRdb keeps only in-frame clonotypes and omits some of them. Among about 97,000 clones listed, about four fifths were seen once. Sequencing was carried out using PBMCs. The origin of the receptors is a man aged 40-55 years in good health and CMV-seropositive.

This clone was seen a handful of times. DNA for the CDR3: TGTGCCAGCAGCTTAGCGGGAGGGTTCACCTCTGGAAACACCATATATTTT. This codes for CASSLAGGFTSGNTIYF. The chain links TRBV7-9 to TRBJ1-3; D is ambiguous. The CDR3 runs to 17 residues. V gave up 0 bases and J gave up 0 bases, with 12 bases separating them. CDR1 is SEHNR, CDR2 FQNEAQ, per germline (reference sequence).

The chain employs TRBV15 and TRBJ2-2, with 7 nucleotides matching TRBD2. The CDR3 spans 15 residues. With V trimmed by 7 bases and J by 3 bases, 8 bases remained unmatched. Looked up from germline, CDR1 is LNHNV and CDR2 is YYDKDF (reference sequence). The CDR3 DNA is TGTGCCACCACAGCCCTAGCGGCCTACACCGGGGAGCTGTTTTTT. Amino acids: CATTALAAYTGELFF.

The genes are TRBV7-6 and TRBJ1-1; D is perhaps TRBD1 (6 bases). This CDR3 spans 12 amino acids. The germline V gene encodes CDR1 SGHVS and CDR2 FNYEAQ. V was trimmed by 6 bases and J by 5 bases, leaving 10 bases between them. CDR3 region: CASSSQGTEAFF. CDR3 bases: TGTGCCAGCAGTTCTCAGGGGACTGAAGCTTTCTTT.

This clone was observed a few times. The CDR3 is CASSQPSGAYEQYF. As DNA, the CDR3 is TGTGCCAGCAGCCAACCCTCCGGAGCCTACGAGCAGTACTTC. The J gene is TRBJ2-7, the V gene TRBV4-2; D not certain. Trimming cost V 2 bases and J 2 bases, with 10 bases left between them. The CDR3 consists of 14 residues. The germline gives CDR1 LGHNA, CDR2 YNFKEQ.

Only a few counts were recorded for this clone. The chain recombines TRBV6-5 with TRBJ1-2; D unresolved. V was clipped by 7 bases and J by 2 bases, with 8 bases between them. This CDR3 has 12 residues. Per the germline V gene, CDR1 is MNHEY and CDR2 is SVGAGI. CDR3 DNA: TGTGCCAGCACCCGCGGGAACTATGGCTACACCTTC. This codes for CASTRGNYGYTF.

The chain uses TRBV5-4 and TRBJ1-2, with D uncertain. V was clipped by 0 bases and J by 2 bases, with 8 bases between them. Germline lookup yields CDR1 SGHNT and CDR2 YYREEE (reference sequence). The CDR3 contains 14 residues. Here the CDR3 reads CASSLAGENYGYTF. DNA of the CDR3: TGTGCCAGCAGCTTGGCCGGGGAGAACTATGGCTACACCTTC.

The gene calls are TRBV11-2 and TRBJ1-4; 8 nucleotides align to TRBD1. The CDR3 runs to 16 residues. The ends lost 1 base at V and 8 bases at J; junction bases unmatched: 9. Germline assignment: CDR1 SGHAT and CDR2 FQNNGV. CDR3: CASSLGLTGGGEKLFF. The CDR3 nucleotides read TGTGCCAGCAGCTTAGGCCTCACAGGGGGAGGAGAAAAACTGTTTTTT.

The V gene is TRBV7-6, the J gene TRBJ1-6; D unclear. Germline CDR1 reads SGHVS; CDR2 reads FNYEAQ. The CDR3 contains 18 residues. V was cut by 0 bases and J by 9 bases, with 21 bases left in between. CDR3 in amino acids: CASSLASDRNGRSSPLHF. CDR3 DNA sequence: TGTGCCAGCAGCTTAGCATCCGACCGTAATGGTCGGAGTTCACCCCTCCACTTT.

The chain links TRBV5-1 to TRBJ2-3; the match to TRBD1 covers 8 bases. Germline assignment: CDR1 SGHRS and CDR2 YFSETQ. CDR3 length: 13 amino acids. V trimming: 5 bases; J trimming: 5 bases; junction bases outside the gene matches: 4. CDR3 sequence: CASSSGQVDTQYF. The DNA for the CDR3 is TGCGCCAGCAGTTCGGGACAGGTAGATACGCAGTATTTT.

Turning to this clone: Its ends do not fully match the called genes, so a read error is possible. This chain's CDR3 is CASRYSVTGYGYTF. Here the CDR3 DNA reads TGTGCCAGCAGGTACTCCGTGACAGGATATGGCTACACCTTC. This chain links TRBV6-5 with TRBJ1-2; a possible D gene is TRBD1 (6 bases). This CDR3 is built from 14 residues. The germline V gene encodes CDR1 MNHEY and CDR2 SVGAGI.